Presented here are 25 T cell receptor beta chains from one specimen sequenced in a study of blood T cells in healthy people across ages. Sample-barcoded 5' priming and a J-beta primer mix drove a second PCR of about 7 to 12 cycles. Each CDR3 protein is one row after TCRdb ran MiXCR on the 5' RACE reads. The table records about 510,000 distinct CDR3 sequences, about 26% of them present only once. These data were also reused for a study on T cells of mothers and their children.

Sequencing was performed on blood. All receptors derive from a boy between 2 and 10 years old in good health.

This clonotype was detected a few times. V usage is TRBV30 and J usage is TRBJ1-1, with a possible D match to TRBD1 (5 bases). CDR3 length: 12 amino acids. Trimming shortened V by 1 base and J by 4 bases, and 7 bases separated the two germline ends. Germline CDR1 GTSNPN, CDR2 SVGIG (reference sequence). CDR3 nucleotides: TGTGCCTGGAGTGGGGACGCCACTGAAGCTTTCTTT. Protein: CAWSGDATEAFF.

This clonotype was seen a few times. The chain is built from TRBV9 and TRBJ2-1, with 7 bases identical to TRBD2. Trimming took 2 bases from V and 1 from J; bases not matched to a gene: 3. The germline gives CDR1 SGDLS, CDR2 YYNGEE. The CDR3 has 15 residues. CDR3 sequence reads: CASSVRGTSYNEQFF. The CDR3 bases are TGTGCCAGCAGCGTGCGGGGGACTTCCTACAATGAGCAGTTCTTC.

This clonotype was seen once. DNA for the CDR3: TGTGCCAGCAGCCCCCCCAGGGACTTACAAGAGACCCAGTACTTC. Translation: CASSPPRDLQETQYF. V is TRBV7-9 and J is TRBJ2-5, with D possibly being TRBD2 (6 bases). The CDR3 runs 15 residues. V was shortened by 5 bases and J by 2 bases, with 15 bases between the two germline ends. Germline values: CDR1 SEHNR, CDR2 FQNEAQ (reference sequence).

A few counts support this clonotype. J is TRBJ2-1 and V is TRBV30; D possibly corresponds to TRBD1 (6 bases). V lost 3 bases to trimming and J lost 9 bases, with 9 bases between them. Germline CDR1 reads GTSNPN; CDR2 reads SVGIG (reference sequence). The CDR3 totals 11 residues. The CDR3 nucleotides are TGTGCCTGGAGCACAGGGACTGAGCAGTTCTTC. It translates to CAWSTGTEQFF.

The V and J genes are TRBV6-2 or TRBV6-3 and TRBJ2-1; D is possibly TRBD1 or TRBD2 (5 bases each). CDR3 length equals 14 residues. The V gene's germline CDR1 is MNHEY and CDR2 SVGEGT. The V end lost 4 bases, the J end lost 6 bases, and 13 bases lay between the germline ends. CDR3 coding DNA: TGTGCCAGCAGTTTTGGGGGAGAGTTCAATGAGCAGTTCTTC. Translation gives CASSFGGEFNEQFF.

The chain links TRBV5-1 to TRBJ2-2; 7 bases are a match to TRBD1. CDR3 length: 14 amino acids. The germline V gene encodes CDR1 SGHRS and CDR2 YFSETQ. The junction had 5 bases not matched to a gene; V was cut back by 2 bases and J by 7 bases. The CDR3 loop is CASSFKGQVGELFF. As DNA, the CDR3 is TGCGCCAGCAGCTTCAAAGGACAGGTCGGGGAGCTGTTTTTT. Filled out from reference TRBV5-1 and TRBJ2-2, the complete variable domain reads KAGVTQTPRYLIKTRGQQVTLSCSPISGHRSVSWYQQTPGQGLQFLFEYFSETQRNKGNFPGRFSGRQFSNSRSEMNVSTLELGDSALYLCASSFKGQVGELFFGEGSRLTVL.

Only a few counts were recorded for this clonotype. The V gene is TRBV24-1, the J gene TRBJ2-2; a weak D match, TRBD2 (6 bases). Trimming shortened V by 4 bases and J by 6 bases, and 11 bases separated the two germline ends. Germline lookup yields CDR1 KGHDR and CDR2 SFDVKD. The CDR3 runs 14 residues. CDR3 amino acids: CATSDSRGAGELFF. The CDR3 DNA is TGTGCCACCAGTGACTCGCGGGGAGCCGGGGAGCTGTTTTTT.

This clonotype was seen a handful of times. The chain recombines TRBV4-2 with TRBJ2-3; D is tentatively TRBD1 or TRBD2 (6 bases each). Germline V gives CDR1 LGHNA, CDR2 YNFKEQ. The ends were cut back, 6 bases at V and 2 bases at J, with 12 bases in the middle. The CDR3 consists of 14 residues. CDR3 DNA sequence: TGTGCCAGCAGATCGAGGGGGGCCACAGATACGCAGTATTTT. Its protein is CASRSRGATDTQYF.

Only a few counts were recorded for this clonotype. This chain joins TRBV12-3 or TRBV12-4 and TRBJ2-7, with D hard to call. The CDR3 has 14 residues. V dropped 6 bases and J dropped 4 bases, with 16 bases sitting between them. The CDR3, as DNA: TGTGCCAGCAGCCCCCCTTTTAGACGATACGAGCAGTACTTC. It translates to CASSPPFRRYEQYF.

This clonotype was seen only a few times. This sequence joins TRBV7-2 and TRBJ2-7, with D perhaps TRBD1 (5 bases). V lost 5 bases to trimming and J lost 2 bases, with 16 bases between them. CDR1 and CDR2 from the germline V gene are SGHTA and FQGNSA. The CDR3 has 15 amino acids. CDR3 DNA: TGTGCCAGCAGCACCGACAGAAGCTCTACCTACGAGCAGTACTTC. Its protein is CASSTDRSSTYEQYF.

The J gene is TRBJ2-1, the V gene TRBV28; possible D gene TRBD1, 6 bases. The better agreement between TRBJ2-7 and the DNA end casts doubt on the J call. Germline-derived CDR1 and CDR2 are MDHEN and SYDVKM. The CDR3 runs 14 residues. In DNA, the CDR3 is TGTGCCAGCAGGGAAACAGGGAGCCCCTACGAGCAGTACTTC. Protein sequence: CASRETGSPYEQYF.

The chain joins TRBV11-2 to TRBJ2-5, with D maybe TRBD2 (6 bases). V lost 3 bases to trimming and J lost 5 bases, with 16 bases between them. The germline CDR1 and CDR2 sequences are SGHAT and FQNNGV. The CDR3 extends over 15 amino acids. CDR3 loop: CASSLAGLHAETQYF. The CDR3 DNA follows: TGTGCCAGCAGCTTGGCCGGACTACACGCGGAGACCCAGTACTTC.

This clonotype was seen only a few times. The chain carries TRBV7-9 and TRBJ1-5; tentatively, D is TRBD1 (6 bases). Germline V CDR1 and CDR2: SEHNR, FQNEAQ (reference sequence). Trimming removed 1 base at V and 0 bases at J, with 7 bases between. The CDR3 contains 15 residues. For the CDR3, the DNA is TGTGCCAGCAGCTTAGAGGGGGGTAGCAATCAGCCCCAGCATTTT. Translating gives CASSLEGGSNQPQHF.

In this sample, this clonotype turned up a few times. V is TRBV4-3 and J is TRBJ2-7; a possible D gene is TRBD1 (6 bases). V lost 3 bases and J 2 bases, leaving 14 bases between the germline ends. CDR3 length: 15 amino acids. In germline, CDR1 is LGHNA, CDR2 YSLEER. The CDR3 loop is CASSHEAGVTYEQYF. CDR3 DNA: TGCGCCAGCAGCCATGAGGCAGGGGTCACCTACGAGCAGTACTTC.

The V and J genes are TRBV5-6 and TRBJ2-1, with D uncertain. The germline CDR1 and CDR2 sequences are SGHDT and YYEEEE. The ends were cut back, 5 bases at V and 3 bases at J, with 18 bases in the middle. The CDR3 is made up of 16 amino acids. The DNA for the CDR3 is TGTGCCAGCAGATTAGATCTAGGTGCCTTCTACAATGAGCAGTTCTTC. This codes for CASRLDLGAFYNEQFF.

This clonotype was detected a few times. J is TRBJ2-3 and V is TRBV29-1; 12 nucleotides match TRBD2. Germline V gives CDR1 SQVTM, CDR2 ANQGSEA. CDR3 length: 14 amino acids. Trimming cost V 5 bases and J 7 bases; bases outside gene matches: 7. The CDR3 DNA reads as TGCAGCGTTCCGACTAGCGGGAGTTTGAATACGCAGTATTTT. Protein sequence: CSVPTSGSLNTQYF.

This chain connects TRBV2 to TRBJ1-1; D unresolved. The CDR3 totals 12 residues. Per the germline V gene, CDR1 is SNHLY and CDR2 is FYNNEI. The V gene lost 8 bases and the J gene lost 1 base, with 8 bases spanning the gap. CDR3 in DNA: TGTGCCAGCGGGATTCAGAACACTGAAGCTTTCTTT. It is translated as CASGIQNTEAFF.

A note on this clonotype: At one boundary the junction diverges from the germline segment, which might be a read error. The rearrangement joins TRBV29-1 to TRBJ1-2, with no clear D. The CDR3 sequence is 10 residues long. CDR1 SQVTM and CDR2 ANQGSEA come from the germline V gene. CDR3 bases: TGCAGCGTCCACCAGTATGACTACACCTTC. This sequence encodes CSVHQYDYTF. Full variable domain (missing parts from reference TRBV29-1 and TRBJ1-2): SAVISQKPSRDICQRGTSLTIQCQVDSQVTMMFWYRQQPGQSLTLIATANQGSEATYESGFVIDKFPISRPNLTFSTLTVSNMSPEDSSIYLCSVHQYDYTFGSGTRLTVV.

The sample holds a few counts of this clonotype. The CDR3 region has the DNA TGTGCCAGCTCGCACCCCTCGGAGGGCCGCGACGAGCAGTACTTC. Translation: CASSHPSEGRDEQYF. The genes are TRBV5-4 and TRBJ2-7, with TRBD2 as a possible D gene (6 bases). Trimming pared 7 bases from V and 5 bases from J, leaving 22 bases between. Per germline, CDR1 SGHNT and CDR2 YYREEE (reference sequence). CDR3 length: 15 residues.

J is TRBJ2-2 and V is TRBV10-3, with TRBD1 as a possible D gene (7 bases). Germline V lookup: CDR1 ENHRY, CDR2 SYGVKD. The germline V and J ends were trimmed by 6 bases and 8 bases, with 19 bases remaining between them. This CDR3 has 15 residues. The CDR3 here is CAISEKGGGIGELFF. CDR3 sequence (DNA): TGTGCCATCAGCGAGAAAGGAGGGGGCATAGGGGAGCTGTTTTTT.

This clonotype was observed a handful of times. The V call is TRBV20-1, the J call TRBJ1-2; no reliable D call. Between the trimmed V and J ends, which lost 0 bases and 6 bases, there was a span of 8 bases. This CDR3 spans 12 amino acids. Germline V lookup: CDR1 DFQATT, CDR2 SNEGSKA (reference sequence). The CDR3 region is CSARDQPDGYTF. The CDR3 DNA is TGCAGTGCTAGAGATCAGCCCGATGGCTACACCTTC.

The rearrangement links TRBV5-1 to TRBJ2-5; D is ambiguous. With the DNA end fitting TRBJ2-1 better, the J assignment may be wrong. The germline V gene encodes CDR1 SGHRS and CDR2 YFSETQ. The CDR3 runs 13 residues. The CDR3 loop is CASSLAHLNEQFF. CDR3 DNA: TGCGCCAGCAGCTTGGCCCATTTGAATGAGCAGTTCTTC.

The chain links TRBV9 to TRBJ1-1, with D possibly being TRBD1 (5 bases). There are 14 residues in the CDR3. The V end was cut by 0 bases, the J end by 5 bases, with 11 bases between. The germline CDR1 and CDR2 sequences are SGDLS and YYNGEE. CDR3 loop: CASSVAGSYTEAFF. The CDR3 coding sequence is TGTGCCAGCAGCGTAGCAGGGTCCTATACTGAAGCTTTCTTT.

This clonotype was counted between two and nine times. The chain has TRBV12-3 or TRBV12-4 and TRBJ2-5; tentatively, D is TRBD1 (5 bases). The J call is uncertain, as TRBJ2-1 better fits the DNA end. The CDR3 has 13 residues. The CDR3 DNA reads TGTGCCAGCAGTTTTTGGGGCCCAGGAGAGCAGTTCTTC. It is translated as CASSFWGPGEQFF.

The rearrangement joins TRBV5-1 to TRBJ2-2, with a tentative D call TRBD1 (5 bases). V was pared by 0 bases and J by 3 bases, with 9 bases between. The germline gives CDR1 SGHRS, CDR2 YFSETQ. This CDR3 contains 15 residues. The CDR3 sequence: CASSLEPRDTGELFF. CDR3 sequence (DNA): TGCGCCAGCAGCTTGGAACCCAGGGACACCGGGGAGCTGTTTTTT.